Listed below are T cell receptor beta chains from one sample, sequenced in a study of cytomegalovirus exposure and HLA in healthy donors. Using immunoSEQ multiplex PCR, the repertoire was profiled, and TCRdb retains in-frame clones only, with some absent. The repertoire includes some 110,000 clones, 71% of them detected once, and about 2.8% sits in the top ten. What was sequenced was PBMCs. All receptors come from a female donor in good health and CMV-seronegative. Each CDR3 is given with its conserved first and last residue. Each record gives: CDR3 DNA, CDR3 protein, clone size, D gene, J gene, V gene. D genes are given only for firm matches. For some rows the clone size is stated as once, few or many, or as a class when expanded; others skip it.

TGTGCCAGTAGTATAGCCCCAGGGGCCTACGAGCAGTACTTC CASSIAPGAYEQYF once . TRBJ2-7 TRBV19
TGCGCCAGCAGCCCTTCTGGGACTAGACTCTACGAGCAGTACTTC CASSPSGTRLYEQYF few TRBD2 TRBJ2-7 TRBV4-1
TGTGCCAGCAGCTTAGGGGGGGACAGGGGGCTTGAGACCCAGTACTTC CASSLGGDRGLETQYF . TRBD1 TRBJ2-5 TRBV11-3
TGTGCCAGCAGTGAAGCGGGGGGCGGGAGTCTGCACGAGCAGTACTTC CASSEAGGGSLHEQYF . . TRBJ2-7 TRBV6-1
TGTGCCAGTAGTATACTACAGGGAGTGAGCACTGAAGCTTTCTTT CASSILQGVSTEAFF . . TRBJ1-1 TRBV19
TGTGCCAGCAGCTCACCTTTAAGGACAGGAAGCTCCTACAATGAGCAGTTCTTC CASSSPLRTGSSYNEQFF . TRBD1 TRBJ2-1 TRBV7-9
TGTGCCAGCAGCCATCCCCGGGGGAGCAAGGGCAATGAGCAGTTCTTC CASSHPRGSKGNEQFF . . TRBJ2-1 TRBV11-3
TGTGCCAGCAGCAGGGAGGGGACAGGGCACCCCTACTCTGGAAACACCATATATTTT CASSREGTGHPYSGNTIYF few . TRBJ1-3 TRBV21-1
TGTGCCAGTACACGGCGGGGAACGACAGATACGCAGTATTTT CASTRRGTTDTQYF . . TRBJ2-3 TRBV11-1
TGTGCCAGCAGCTTGATTCCAGGGCTGAGCTACGAGCAGTACTTC CASSLIPGLSYEQYF once . TRBJ2-7 TRBV11-3
TGCGCCAGCAGCATAGATGGACAGGGACGGGGCGAGCAGTACTTC CASSIDGQGRGEQYF few TRBD1 TRBJ2-7 TRBV5-1
TGTGCCAGCAGCTTCGGACAGGGGAGCCCTAATGAAAAACTGTTTTTT CASSFGQGSPNEKLFF . TRBD1 TRBJ1-4 TRBV5-6
TGTGCCAGCAGCCCCTCGACAGGGTCGAACACTGAAGCTTTCTTT CASSPSTGSNTEAFF . TRBD1 TRBJ1-1 TRBV5-4
TGTGCCAGCAGCGCACGACAGGGGTCGAACACTGAAGCTTTCTTT CASSARQGSNTEAFF . TRBD1 TRBJ1-1 TRBV9
TGTGCCAGCAGCTTAGCCGGGACTTCGCCTTACAATGAGCAGTTCTTC CASSLAGTSPYNEQFF . . TRBJ2-1 TRBV7-2
TGTGCCAGCAGCATACAGGGGGCCAAACTGTTTTTT CASSIQGAKLFF . TRBD1 TRBJ1-4 TRBV7-2
TGTGCCTGGAGTGCAGGGCAAACGGAAAAACTGTTTTTT CAWSAGQTEKLFF . . TRBJ1-4 TRBV30
TGCAGCGTATTGGCGGGAGCTCAGCAGTTCTTC CSVLAGAQQFF . TRBD2 TRBJ2-1 TRBV29-1
TGTGCCAGCGGGAGTCAGGGGGGATCCTACGAGCAGTACTTC CASGSQGGSYEQYF once . TRBJ2-7 TRBV7-2
TGCGCCAGCAGCCAAGATCGTGGGCTACTCGTCGATGAGCAGTTCTTC CASSQDRGLLVDEQFF once . TRBJ2-1 TRBV4-3
TGTGCCAGCAGCCACGGGGGAAACTACGAGCAGTACTTC CASSHGGNYEQYF once . TRBJ2-7 TRBV11-2
TGTGCCTGGAGTGTACTAGCGGGGAGCACAGATACGCAGTATTTT CAWSVLAGSTDTQYF . TRBD2 TRBJ2-3 TRBV30
TGTGCCAGCAGCCAAGTGGCGGGAGCGGTAGAGACCCAGTACTTC CASSQVAGAVETQYF . TRBD2 TRBJ2-5 TRBV4-2
TGTGCCAGCCAATGGCGGGAGGGAAACAATGAGCAGTTCTTC CASQWREGNNEQFF few TRBD2 TRBJ2-1 TRBV2
TGTGCCAGCAGTTACCGGGGGGGCTCTGAAGCTTTCTTT CASSYRGGSEAFF . . TRBJ1-1 TRBV6-5
TGTGCCAGCAGCGAACAGGGGACTGAAGCTTTCTTT CASSEQGTEAFF . TRBD1 TRBJ1-1 TRBV6-1
TGTGCCAGCAGTGTTGGACAGATCTACGAGCAGTACTTC CASSVGQIYEQYF . . TRBJ2-7 TRBV2
TGTGCCAGCAGCTTAGATTTGCGGGAGGGGTGGCCCAATGAGCAGTTCTTC CASSLDLREGWPNEQFF . TRBD2 TRBJ2-1 TRBV7-2
TGTGCCAGCAGCCTCCGGGACAGGGCCGATGAGCAGTTCTTC CASSLRDRADEQFF few TRBD1 TRBJ2-1 TRBV7-9
TGTGCCAGCAGCTTAGCCGGGGGGGCAGCGAGGTTGAACACTGAAGCTTTCTTT CASSLAGGAARLNTEAFF . . TRBJ1-1 TRBV7-9
TGCGCCAGCAGCTCCGGGGCGGGGTACTATGGCTACACCTTC CASSSGAGYYGYTF few . TRBJ1-2 TRBV5-1
TGTGCCAGCAGTTTTCCTTCTACAGGGAACGTGTGGATCGAGCAGTACTTC CASSFPSTGNVWIEQYF . . TRBJ2-7 TRBV28
TGCGCCAGCAGCCAAGAGTCCCAGTACAATGAGCAGTTCTTC CASSQESQYNEQFF . . TRBJ2-1 TRBV4-1
TGTGCCAGCAGTGCCACAGGGGGGAGCACTGAAGCTTTCTTT CASSATGGSTEAFF . TRBD1 TRBJ1-1 TRBV25-1
TGCGCCAGCAGCCCTGGGGACATCTCCTACGAGCAGTACTTC CASSPGDISYEQYF . . TRBJ2-7 TRBV4-1
TGTGCCAGCAGCTTGTTTCCAGGGGTGAACAATCAGCCCCAGCATTTT CASSLFPGVNNQPQHF . . TRBJ1-5 TRBV7-2
TGTGCCAGCACCCGAAGGGACATCAACACCGGGGAGCTGTTTTTT CASTRRDINTGELFF few . TRBJ2-2 TRBV5-5
TGTGCCAGCAGCTCCGGACAGGGGAAGGCTGCCGAGCAGTACTTC CASSSGQGKAAEQYF few TRBD1 TRBJ2-7 TRBV7-3
TGTGCCAGCAGTCCACGGACAGGGCGAGACGAGCAGTACTTC CASSPRTGRDEQYF . TRBD1 TRBJ2-7 TRBV27
TGTGCCAGCGGGCCGGCCACTGAAGCTTTCTTT CASGPATEAFF . . TRBJ1-1 TRBV6-5
TGTGCCAGCAGCCTCCGCCTAGCGGCGCTCTCCAACGAGCAGTACTTC CASSLRLAALSNEQYF once TRBD2 TRBJ2-7 TRBV28
TGTGCCAGCAGCAAAGGGGCAGGGCACTACGAGCAGTACTTC CASSKGAGHYEQYF few . TRBJ2-7 TRBV21-1